This entry lists 7 T cell receptor beta chains sequenced from one sample in a study of blood T cell repertoires in COVID-19 (TCRdb year 2020). Libraries were built with the immunoSEQ multiplex PCR assay. TCRdb mirrors the immuneACCESS table, restricted to in-frame sequences. Some clones are absent from its copies; in checked studies, under half trace to an unresolved V gene, and the reason for the others is unknown. The sample profile shows about 99,000 clones; 85% to 90% of them were found once. The ten largest clones capture around 2% of the sample. The sequencing sample was made of peripheral blood. All receptors come from a man aged 50-60 years with COVID-19, enrolled during active disease.

The chain recombines TRBV6-5 with TRBJ2-7; 7 bases are a match to TRBD1. V dropped 5 bases and J dropped 0; count of bases not matched to a gene: 7. Germline V gene lookup returns CDR1 MNHEY and CDR2 SVGAGI. The CDR3 is 15 residues long. CDR3 DNA sequence: TGTGCCAGCAGTACCGGGACAGCCTCCTCCTACGAGCAGTACTTC. Translation: CASSTGTASSYEQYF.

The genes are TRBV11-1 and TRBJ1-2, with D possibly being TRBD1 (5 bases). This CDR3 has 13 residues. The ends were cut back, 2 bases at V and 7 bases at J, with 11 bases in the middle. Germline CDR1 reads SGHAT; CDR2 reads FQDESV (reference sequence). Here the CDR3 reads CASSLNTQGGYTF. In DNA form, the CDR3 reads TGTGCCAGCAGCTTAAATACGCAGGGTGGCTACACCTTC.

The chain couples TRBV10-3 to TRBJ2-7; 9 bases align to TRBD1. Germline trimming cut 6 bases from V and 0 bases from J; bases unmatched to any gene: 6. Germline V gene lookup returns CDR1 ENHRY and CDR2 SYGVKD. CDR3 length equals 15 residues. The CDR3 reads CAISLGQGLSYEQYF. CDR3 sequence (DNA): TGTGCCATCAGCCTGGGACAGGGCCTCTCCTACGAGCAGTACTTC.

The chain joins TRBV7-9 to TRBJ2-5, with TRBD2 identical over 12 bases. The CDR3 runs 15 residues. Trimming cost V 5 bases and J 5 bases; bases outside gene matches: 6. Germline V gene data show CDR1 as SEHNR and CDR2 as FQNEAQ (reference sequence). The DNA for the CDR3 is TGTGCCAGCAGCCGACTAGCGGGGGTGGTTGAGACCCAGTACTTC. It specifies CASSRLAGVVETQYF.

This clone was seen once. The chain couples TRBV29-1 to TRBJ1-1; 7 bases map to TRBD1. Germline V gives CDR1 SQVTM, CDR2 ANQGSEA. V was clipped by 6 bases and J by 7 bases; unmatched bases: 8. The CDR3 has 12 residues. The DNA of the CDR3 is TGCAGCGTCCTAGGACAGGCAGGTGAAGCTTTCTTT. The encoded protein is CSVLGQAGEAFF.

J is TRBJ2-7 and V is TRBV11-2; maybe TRBD2 (5 bases). CDR3 length equals 13 residues. The V and J ends lost 3 bases and 2 bases respectively, with 8 bases between them. Germline CDR1 reads SGHAT; CDR2 reads FQNNGV. The CDR3 region is CASSFGSTYEQYF. The DNA for the CDR3 is TGTGCCAGCAGCTTTGGGAGTACCTACGAGCAGTACTTC.

The rearrangement links TRBV6-6 to TRBJ2-7, with 7 bases lining up with TRBD1. The germline V gene encodes CDR1 MNHNY and CDR2 SVGAGI (reference sequence). The ends lost 7 bases at V and 3 bases at J; junction bases unmatched: 9. This CDR3 is built from 14 residues. The CDR3 reads CASTPGAGGYEQYF. CDR3 bases: TGTGCCAGCACCCCCGGGGCAGGGGGCTACGAGCAGTACTTC.